Below are 7 T cell receptor beta chains sequenced from a single sample in a study of blood T cell repertoires in COVID-19. Data came from immunoSEQ multiplex PCR; TCRdb stores just in-frame clones and leaves some out. The sample consists of 120,000 or so clones, about four fifths of them appearing once. Sequenced: peripheral blood. These receptors were obtained from an older woman with acute or convalescent COVID-19.

This sequence joins TRBV24-1 and TRBJ2-3; the match to TRBD1 covers 7 bases. The ends lost 7 bases at V and 2 bases at J; junction bases unmatched: 17. The CDR3 has 18 residues. The germline CDR1 and CDR2 sequences are KGHDR and SFDVKD. CDR3 residues: CATSSGRQGTSNTDTQYF. CDR3 nucleotides: TGTGCCACCAGCTCCGGGCGACAGGGAACGAGTAACACAGATACGCAGTATTTT.

This clone occurred a few times. The V gene is TRBV29-1, the J gene TRBJ1-1; D remains ambiguous. This CDR3 has 16 amino acids. Per the germline V gene, CDR1 is SQVTM and CDR2 is ANQGSEA. V lost 0 bases, J lost 7 bases, and 21 bases lay in between. In DNA, the CDR3 is TGCAGCGTTGAAGATTCCGGCGGAGGGCAAAGAGGTGAAGCTTTCTTT. As protein: CSVEDSGGGQRGEAFF.

The V gene is TRBV5-1, the J gene TRBJ1-1; possibly TRBD1 for D (6 bases). Trimming took off 4 bases at V and 4 bases at J, with 14 bases between the two ends. The CDR3 totals 14 residues. Germline CDR1 and CDR2: SGHRS and YFSETQ. The CDR3, as DNA: TGCGCCAGCAGCCCCAGGACAGATATCACTGAAGCTTTCTTT. Protein: CASSPRTDITEAFF.

The chain has TRBV7-2 and TRBJ2-3, with D unresolved. The CDR3 is 15 amino acids. The ends were cut back, 7 bases at V and 1 base at J, with 15 bases in the middle. CDR1 and CDR2 from the germline V gene are SGHTA and FQGNSA. CDR3 in amino acids: CASMRGLGGTDTQYF. CDR3 sequence (DNA): TGTGCCAGCATGCGAGGTCTAGGAGGCACAGATACGCAGTATTTT.

J is TRBJ1-1 and V is TRBV5-5; 7 positions match TRBD1. The V and J ends lost 1 base and 4 bases, in that order; junction bases with no gene match: 4. The CDR3 sequence is 14 residues long. Germline assignment: CDR1 SGHKS and CDR2 YYEKEE (reference sequence). The CDR3 DNA follows: TGTGCCAGCAGCTTGAGGGGGCCCAGCACTGAAGCTTTCTTT. Protein product: CASSLRGPSTEAFF.

V usage is TRBV12-5 and J usage is TRBJ1-5; D is unclear. Germline V gives CDR1 LGHNT, CDR2 FRNRAP. CDR3 length equals 14 residues. The germline V and J ends were trimmed by 3 bases and 7 bases, with 13 bases remaining between them. The CDR3 region has the DNA TGTGCTAGTGGTTTTTCAGGTTTCGACCAGCCCCAGCATTTT. Its protein product is CASGFSGFDQPQHF.

J is TRBJ2-3 and V is TRBV7-9; maybe TRBD2 (5 bases). Trimming took off 1 base at V and 0 bases at J, with 8 bases between the two ends. The CDR3 spans 15 residues. Germline V CDR1 and CDR2: SEHNR, FQNEAQ (reference sequence). The CDR3 protein is CASSLVWRSTDTQYF. The CDR3 bases are TGTGCCAGCAGCTTAGTTTGGAGGAGCACAGATACGCAGTATTTT.